Presented here are 2 T cell receptor beta chains from one specimen sequenced in a study of Graves' ophthalmopathy and Graves' hyperthyroidism. The sequenced template was RNA, covering the TCR beta CDR3 region. An initial RT-PCR round employing HTBI primers preceded a second-round multiplex PCR. TCRdb fed the multiplex PCR reads into MiXCR, producing one record per CDR3 protein. The profile shows roughly 350,000 distinct CDR3 sequences, about 17% of them singletons. The sample consisted of peripheral blood. The receptors here all came from an adult woman with stable Graves' hyperthyroidism.

This rearrangement joins TRBV27 to TRBJ2-7, with 10 bases aligning to TRBD1. Per the germline V gene, CDR1 is MNHEY and CDR2 is SMNVEV (reference sequence). The CDR3 extends over 13 amino acids. The ends lost 9 bases at V and 5 bases at J; junction bases unmatched: 7. The CDR3 reads CASRRQGAHEQYF. As DNA, the CDR3 is TGTGCCAGTCGTAGACAGGGGGCCCACGAGCAGTACTTC.

This clonotype was detected ten times or more. The chain links TRBV20-1 to TRBJ1-1; 7 bases line up with TRBD1. V gave up 3 bases and J gave up 1 base; unmatched junction bases: 8. There are 15 residues in the CDR3. CDR1 DFQATT and CDR2 SNEGSKA come from the germline V gene (reference sequence). CDR3 sequence: CSARPGGAANTEAFF. CDR3 DNA: TGCAGTGCTAGGCCAGGGGGAGCCGCGAACACTGAAGCTTTCTTT.